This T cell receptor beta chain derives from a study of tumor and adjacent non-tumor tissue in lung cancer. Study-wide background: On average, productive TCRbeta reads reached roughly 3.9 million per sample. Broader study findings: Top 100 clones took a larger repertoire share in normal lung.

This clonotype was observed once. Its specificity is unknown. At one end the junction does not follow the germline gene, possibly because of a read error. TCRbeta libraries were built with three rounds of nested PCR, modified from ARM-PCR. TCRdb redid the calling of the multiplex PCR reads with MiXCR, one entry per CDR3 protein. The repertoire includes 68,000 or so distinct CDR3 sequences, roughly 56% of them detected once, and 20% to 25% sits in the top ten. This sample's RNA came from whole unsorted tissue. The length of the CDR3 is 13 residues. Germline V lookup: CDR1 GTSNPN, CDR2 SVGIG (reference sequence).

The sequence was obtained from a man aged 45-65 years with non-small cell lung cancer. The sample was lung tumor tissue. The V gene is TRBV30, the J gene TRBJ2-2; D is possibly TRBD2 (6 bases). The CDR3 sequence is CAWGTGVTGEPFF. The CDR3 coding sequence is TGTGCCTGGGGGACGGGGGTGACCGGGGAGCCGTTTTTT.